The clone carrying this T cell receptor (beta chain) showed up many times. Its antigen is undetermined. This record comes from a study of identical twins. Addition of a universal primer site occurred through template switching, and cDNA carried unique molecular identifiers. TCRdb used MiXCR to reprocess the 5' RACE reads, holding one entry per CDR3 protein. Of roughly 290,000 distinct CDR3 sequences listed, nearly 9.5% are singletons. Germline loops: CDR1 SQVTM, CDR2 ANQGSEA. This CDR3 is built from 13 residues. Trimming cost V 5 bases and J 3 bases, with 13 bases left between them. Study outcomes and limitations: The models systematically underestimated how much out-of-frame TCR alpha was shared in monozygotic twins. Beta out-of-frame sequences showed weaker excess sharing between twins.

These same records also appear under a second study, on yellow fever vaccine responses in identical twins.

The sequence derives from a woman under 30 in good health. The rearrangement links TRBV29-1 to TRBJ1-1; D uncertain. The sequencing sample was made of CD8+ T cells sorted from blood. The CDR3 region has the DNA TGCAGCGTTCCGGCCTCGAGGGACACTGAAGCTTTCTTT. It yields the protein CSVPASRDTEAFF.